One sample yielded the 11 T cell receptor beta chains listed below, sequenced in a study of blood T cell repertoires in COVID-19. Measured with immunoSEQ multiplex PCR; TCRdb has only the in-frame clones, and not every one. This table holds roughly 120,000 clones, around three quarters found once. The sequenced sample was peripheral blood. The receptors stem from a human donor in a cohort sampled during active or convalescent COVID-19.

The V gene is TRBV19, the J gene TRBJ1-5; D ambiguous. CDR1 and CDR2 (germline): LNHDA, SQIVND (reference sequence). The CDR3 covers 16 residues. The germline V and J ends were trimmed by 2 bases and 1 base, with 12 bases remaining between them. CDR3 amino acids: CASSIIRGSSNQPQHF. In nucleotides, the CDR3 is TGTGCCAGTAGTATAATCCGGGGAAGCAGCAATCAGCCCCAGCATTTT.

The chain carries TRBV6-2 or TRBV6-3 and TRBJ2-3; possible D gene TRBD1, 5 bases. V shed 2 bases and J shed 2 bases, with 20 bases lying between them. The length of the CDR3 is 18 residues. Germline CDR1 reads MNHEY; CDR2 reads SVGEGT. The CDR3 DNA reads TGTGCCAGCAGTTACGTCCCAGGGAAAGGGTCAACCACAGATACGCAGTATTTT. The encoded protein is CASSYVPGKGSTTDTQYF.

CDR3 nucleotide sequence: TGTGCCAGCAGTTACGAGTTGCCCAATTCACCCCTCCACTTT. Amino acid sequence: CASSYELPNSPLHF. The V and J genes are TRBV6-2 or TRBV6-3 and TRBJ1-6; D uncertain. Germline CDR1 is MNHEY and CDR2 is SVGEGT. The CDR3 contains 14 residues. Trimming pared 2 bases from V and 7 bases from J, leaving 9 bases between.

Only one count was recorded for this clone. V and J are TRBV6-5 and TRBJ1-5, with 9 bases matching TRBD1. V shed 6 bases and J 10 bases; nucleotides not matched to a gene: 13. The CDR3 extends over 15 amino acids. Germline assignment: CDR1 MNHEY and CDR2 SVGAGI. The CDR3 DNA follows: TGTGCCAGCAGCCTTACCGGGACAGGGATCGACCCCCAGCATTTT. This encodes CASSLTGTGIDPQHF.

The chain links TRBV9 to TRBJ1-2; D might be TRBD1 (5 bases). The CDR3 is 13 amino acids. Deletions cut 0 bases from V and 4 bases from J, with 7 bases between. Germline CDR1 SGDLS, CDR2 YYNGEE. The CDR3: CASSVAGIYGYTF. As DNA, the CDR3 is TGTGCCAGCAGCGTAGCAGGGATCTATGGCTACACCTTC.

In DNA, the CDR3 is TGTGCCAGCAGCCAAGCGATGGAGGGCGGACAGCCCCAGCATTTT. This encodes CASSQAMEGGQPQHF. The V gene is TRBV3-1 (or the pseudogene TRBV3-2), the J gene TRBJ1-5; no clear D gene. V was pared by 1 base and J by 7 bases, with 14 bases between. Germline CDR1 and CDR2: LGHDT and YNNKEL (reference sequence). There are 15 residues in the CDR3.

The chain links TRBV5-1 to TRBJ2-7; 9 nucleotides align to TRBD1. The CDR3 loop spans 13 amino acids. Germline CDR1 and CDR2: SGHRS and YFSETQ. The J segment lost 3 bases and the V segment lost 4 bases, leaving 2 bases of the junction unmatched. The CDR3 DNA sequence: TGCGCCAGCAGCATGGGACAGGGCTACGAGCAGTACTTC. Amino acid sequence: CASSMGQGYEQYF. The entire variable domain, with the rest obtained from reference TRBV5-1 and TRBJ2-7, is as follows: KAGVTQTPRYLIKTRGQQVTLSCSPISGHRSVSWYQQTPGQGLQFLFEYFSETQRNKGNFPGRFSGRQFSNSRSEMNVSTLELGDSALYLCASSMGQGYEQYFGPGTRLTVT.

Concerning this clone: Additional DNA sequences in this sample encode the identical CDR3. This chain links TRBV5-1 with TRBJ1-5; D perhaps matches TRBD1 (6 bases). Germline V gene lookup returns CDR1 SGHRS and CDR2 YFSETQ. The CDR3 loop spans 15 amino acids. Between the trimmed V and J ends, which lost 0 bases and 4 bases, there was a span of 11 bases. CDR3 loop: CASSLGGGVNQPQHF. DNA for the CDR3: TGCGCCAGCAGCTTGGGAGGGGGGGTAAATCAGCCCCAGCATTTT. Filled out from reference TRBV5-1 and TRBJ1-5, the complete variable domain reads KAGVTQTPRYLIKTRGQQVTLSCSPISGHRSVSWYQQTPGQGLQFLFEYFSETQRNKGNFPGRFSGRQFSNSRSEMNVSTLELGDSALYLCASSLGGGVNQPQHFGDGTRLSIL.

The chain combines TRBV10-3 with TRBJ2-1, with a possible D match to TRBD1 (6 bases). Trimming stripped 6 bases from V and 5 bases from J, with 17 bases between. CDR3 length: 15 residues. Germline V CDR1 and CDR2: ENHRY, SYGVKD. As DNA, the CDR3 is TGTGCCATCAGCACCAGGGGCTGGGAGAACAATGAGCAGTTCTTC. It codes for CAISTRGWENNEQFF.

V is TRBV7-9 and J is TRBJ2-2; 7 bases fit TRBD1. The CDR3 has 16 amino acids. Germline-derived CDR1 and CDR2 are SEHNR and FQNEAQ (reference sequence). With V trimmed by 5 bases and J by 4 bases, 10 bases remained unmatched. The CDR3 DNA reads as TGTGCCAGCAGCCTAAGGGACAGAGGAAGCACCGGGGAGCTGTTTTTT. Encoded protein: CASSLRDRGSTGELFF.

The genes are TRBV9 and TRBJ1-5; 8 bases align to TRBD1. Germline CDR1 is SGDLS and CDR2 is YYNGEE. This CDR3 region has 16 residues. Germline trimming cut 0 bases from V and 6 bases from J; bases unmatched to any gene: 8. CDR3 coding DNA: TGTGCCAGCAGCGTAGTGGTGGACAGGGCCCCTCAGCCCCAGCATTTT. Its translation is CASSVVVDRAPQPQHF.